This entry concerns a single TCR beta chain. This entry comes from a study of T cell responses to AZD1222 COVID-19 vaccine. Trimming took off 4 bases at V and 11 bases at J, with 20 bases between the two ends. The germline V gene encodes CDR1 LNHDA and CDR2 SQIVND (reference sequence). This CDR3 region has 15 residues. The table came from immunoSEQ multiplex PCR; TCRdb's copy has only in-frame clones and leaves some out. Found here are around 110,000 clones, around 91% of them singletons; the top ten hold under 8.5%. Both about-4-week and about-12-week second-dose recipients were combined. The chain joins TRBV19 to TRBJ1-4, with unresolved D. The receptor's source is an adult who received the AZD1222 COVID-19 vaccine. Sequenced here: peripheral blood, sampled 28 days after the second AZD1222 dose. The DNA of the CDR3 is TGTGCCAGTAGTACGAGCGGGGTAACTCTCACCAAACTGTTTTTT. Translation gives CASSTSGVTLTKLFF.